Described below is a single T cell receptor (beta chain) sequence and its context. This sample stems from a study of control samples from healthy donors and cancer patients. The CDR3 spans 14 residues. V was cut by 11 bases and J by 7 bases, with 22 bases left in between. Germline CDR1 SEHNR, CDR2 FQNEAQ (reference sequence). TCRdb keeps only in-frame clones here, not all; method: immunoSEQ multiplex PCR. Of 190,000 or so clones in the sample, about 93% were seen once. The rearrangement uses TRBV7-9 and TRBJ2-3; possible D gene TRBD2, 7 bases. The sample was blood. The source is a man in his late teens or twenties in good health. Here the CDR3 DNA reads TGTGCCCTCACCCGGGGGGCAGTAGAAAATACGCAGTATTTT. Translation gives CALTRGAVENTQYF. Full variable domain (outside the CDR3, taken from reference TRBV7-9 and TRBJ2-3): DTGVSQNPRHKITKRGQNVTFRCDPISEHNRLYWYRQTLGQGPEFLTYFQNEAQLEKSRLLSDRFSAERPKGSFSTLEIQRTEQGDSAMYLCALTRGAVENTQYFGPGTRLTVL.